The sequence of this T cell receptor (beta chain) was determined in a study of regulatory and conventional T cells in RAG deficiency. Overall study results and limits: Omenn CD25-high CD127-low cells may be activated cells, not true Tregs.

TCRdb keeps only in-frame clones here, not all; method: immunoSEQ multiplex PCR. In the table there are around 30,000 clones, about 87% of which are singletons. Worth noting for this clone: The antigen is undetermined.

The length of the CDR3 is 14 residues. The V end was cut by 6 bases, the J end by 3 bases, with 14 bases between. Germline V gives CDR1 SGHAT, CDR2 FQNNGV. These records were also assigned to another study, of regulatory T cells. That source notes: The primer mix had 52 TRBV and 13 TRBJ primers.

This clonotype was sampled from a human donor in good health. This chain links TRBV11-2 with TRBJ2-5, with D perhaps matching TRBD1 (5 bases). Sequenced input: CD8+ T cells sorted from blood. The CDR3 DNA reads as TGTGCCAGCAGGCCAGGGAACATTGAAGAGACCCAGTACTTC. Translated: CASRPGNIEETQYF.